This entry features one T cell receptor (beta chain) sequence. CDR3 size: 15 residues. J lost 2 bases, V lost 5 bases, and 7 bases had no gene match. Germline assignment: CDR1 SGHNT and CDR2 YENEEA. The record originates from a study of blood T cell repertoires in COVID-19. Clinical history reported by participants formed the basis on which cohorts were assigned. Recovered status in Cohort 3 required two negative PCRs, clearance, or symptom resolution. Clones were read by immunoSEQ multiplex PCR, and TCRdb kept only the in-frame ones, dropping some. Among fewer than 250,000 clones listed, approximately 80% were seen once.

This sequence joins TRBV11-3 and TRBJ2-3; 7 bases fit TRBD1. This sequence was found in a man aged 55 to 70 who had recovered from COVID-19. The sample taken for sequencing was PBMCs or T cells enriched from blood (not recorded which). The CDR3 DNA sequence: TGTGCCAGCAGCGGATCAGGGGGAGTCACAGATACGCAGTATTTT. It translates to CASSGSGGVTDTQYF.